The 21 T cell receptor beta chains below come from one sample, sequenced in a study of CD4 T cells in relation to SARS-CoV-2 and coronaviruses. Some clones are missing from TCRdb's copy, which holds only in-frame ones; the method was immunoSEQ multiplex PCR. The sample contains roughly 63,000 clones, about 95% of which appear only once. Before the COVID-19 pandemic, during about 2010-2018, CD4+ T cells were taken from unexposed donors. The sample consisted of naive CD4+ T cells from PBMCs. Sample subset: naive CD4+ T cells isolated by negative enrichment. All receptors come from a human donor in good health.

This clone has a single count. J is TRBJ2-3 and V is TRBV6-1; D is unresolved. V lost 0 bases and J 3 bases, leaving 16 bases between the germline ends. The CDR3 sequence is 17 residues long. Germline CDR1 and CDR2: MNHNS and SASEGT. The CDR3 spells CASSEALFRDATDTQYF. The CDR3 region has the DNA TGTGCCAGCAGTGAAGCGCTGTTTAGGGATGCGACAGATACGCAGTATTTT.

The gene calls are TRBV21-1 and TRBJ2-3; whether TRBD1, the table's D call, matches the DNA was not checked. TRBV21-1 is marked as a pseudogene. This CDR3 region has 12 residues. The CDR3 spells CASSKQTDTQYF. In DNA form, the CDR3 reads TGTGCCAGCAGCAAACAGACAGATACGCAGTATTTT.

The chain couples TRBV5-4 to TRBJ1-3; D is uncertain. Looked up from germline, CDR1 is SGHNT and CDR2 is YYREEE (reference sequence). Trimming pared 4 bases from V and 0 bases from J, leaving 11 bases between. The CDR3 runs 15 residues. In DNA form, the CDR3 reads TGTGCCAGCAGCCCGTCTGGGAGCTCTGGAAACACCATATATTTT. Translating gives CASSPSGSSGNTIYF.

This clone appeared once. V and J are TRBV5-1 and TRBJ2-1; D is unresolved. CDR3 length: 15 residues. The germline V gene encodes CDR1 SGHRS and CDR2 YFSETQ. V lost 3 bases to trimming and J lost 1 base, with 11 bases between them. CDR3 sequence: CASSYRVESYNEQFF. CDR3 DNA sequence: TGCGCCAGCAGCTATAGGGTAGAATCCTACAATGAGCAGTTCTTC.

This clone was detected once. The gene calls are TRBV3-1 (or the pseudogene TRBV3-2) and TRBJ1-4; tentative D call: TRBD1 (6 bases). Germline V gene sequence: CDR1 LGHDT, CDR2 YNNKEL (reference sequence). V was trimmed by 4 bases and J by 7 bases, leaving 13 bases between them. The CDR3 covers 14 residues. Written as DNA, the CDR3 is TGTGCCAGCAGCCTACAGGGTTCTGCTGAAAAACTGTTTTTT. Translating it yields CASSLQGSAEKLFF.

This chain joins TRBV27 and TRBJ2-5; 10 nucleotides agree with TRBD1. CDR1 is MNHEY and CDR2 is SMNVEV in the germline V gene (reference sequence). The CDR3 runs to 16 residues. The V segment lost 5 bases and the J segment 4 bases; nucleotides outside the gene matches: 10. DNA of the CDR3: TGTGCCAGCAGTCCTGGGACAGGGGTAACGGGAGAGACCCAGTACTTC. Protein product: CASSPGTGVTGETQYF.

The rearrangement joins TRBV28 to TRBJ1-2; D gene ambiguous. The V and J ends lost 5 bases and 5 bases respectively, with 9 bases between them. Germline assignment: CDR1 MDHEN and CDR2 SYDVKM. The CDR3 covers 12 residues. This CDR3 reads CASSRTSYGYTF. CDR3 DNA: TGTGCCAGCAGTAGGACCTCTTATGGCTACACCTTC.

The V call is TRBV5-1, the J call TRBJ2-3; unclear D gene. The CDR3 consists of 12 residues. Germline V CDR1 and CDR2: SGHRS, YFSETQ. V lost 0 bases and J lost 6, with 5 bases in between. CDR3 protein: CASSLEGDTQYF. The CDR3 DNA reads TGCGCCAGCAGCTTGGAAGGGGATACGCAGTATTTT.

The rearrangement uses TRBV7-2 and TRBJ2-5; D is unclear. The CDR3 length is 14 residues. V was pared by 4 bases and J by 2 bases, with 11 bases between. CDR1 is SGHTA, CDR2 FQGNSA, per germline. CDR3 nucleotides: TGTGCCAGCAGCTCGTACAGCCGTCAAGAGACCCAGTACTTC. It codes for CASSSYSRQETQYF.

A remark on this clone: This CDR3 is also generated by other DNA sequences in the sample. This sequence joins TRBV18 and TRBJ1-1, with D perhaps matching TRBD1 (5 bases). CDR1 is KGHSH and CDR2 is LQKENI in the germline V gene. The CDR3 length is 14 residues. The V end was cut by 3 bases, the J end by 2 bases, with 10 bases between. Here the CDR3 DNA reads TGTGCCAGCTCACCGCTAGACAGAAACACTGAAGCTTTCTTT. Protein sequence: CASSPLDRNTEAFF.

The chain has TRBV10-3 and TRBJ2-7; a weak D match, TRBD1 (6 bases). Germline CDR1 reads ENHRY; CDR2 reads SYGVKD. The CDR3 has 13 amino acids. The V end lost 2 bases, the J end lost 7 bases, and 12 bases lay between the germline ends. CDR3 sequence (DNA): TGTGCCATCAGTGAGGGCCAGGGGAGTGAGCAGTACTTC. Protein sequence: CAISEGQGSEQYF.

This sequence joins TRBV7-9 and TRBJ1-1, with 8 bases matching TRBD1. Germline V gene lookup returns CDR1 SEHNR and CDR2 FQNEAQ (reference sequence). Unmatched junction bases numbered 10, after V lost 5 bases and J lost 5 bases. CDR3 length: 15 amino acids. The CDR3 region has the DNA TGTGCCAGCAGCAAGCCCCAGGGGGCGCGTACTGAAGCTTTCTTT. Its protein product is CASSKPQGARTEAFF.

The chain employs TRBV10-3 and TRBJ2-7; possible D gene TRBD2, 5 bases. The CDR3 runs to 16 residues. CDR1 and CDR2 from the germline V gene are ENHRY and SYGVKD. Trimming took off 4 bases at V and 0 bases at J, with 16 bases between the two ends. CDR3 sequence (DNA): TGTGCCATCAGTGGACTCGTCGGGAACAGCTCCTACGAGCAGTACTTC. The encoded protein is CAISGLVGNSSYEQYF.

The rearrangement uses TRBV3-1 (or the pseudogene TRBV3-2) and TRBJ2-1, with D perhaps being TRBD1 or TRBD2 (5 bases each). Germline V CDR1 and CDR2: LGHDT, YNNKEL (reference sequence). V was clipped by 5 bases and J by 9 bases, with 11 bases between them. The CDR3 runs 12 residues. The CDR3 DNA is TGTGCCAGCAGCGGGACCTTCTCTGAGCAGTTCTTC. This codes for CASSGTFSEQFF.

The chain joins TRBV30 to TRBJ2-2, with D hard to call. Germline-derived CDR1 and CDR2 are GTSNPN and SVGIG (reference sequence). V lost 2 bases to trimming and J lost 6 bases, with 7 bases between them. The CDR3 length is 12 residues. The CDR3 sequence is CAWSKGAGELFF. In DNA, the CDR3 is TGTGCCTGGAGTAAAGGTGCCGGGGAGCTGTTTTTT.

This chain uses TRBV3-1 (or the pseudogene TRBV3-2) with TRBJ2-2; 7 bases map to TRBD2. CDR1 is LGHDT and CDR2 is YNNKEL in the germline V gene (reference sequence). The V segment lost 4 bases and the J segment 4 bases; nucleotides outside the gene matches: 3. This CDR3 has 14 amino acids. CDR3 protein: CASSRREVTGELFF. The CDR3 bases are TGTGCCAGCAGCCGACGGGAGGTCACCGGGGAGCTGTTTTTT.

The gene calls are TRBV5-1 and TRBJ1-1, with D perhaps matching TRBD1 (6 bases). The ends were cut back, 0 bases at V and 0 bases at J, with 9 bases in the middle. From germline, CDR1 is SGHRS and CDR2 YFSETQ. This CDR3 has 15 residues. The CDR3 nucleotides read TGCGCCAGCAGCTTGGCGGACAGAATGAACACTGAAGCTTTCTTT. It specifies CASSLADRMNTEAFF. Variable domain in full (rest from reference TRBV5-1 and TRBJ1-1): KAGVTQTPRYLIKTRGQQVTLSCSPISGHRSVSWYQQTPGQGLQFLFEYFSETQRNKGNFPGRFSGRQFSNSRSEMNVSTLELGDSALYLCASSLADRMNTEAFFGQGTRLTVV.

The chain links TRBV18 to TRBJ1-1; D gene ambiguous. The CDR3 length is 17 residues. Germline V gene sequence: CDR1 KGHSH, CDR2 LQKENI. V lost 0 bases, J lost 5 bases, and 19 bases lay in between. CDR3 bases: TGTGCCAGCTCACCACCGGGGTTTGGGTTTATGTGGACTGAAGCTTTCTTT. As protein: CASSPPGFGFMWTEAFF.

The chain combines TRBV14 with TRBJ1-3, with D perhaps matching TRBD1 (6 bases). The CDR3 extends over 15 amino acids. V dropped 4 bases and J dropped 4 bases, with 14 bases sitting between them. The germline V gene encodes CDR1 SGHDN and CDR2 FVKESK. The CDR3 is CASSPIGTTGNTIYF. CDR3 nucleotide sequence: TGTGCCAGCAGCCCCATAGGGACAACCGGAAACACCATATATTTT.

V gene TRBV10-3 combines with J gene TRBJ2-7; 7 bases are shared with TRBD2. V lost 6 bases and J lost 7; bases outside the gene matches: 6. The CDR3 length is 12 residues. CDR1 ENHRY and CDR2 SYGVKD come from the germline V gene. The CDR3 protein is CAISEVRGEQYF. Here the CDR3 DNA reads TGTGCCATCAGCGAGGTGCGGGGGGAGCAGTACTTC.

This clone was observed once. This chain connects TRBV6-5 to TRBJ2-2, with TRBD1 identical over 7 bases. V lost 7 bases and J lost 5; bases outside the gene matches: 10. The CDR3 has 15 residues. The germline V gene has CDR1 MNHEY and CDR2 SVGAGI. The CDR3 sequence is CASIGSGGYTGELFF. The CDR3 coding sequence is TGTGCCAGCATCGGTTCAGGGGGTTATACCGGGGAGCTGTTTTTT.